The rows below give T cell receptor beta chains drawn from one sample of a study of Graves' ophthalmopathy and Graves' hyperthyroidism. TCRdb re-analysed the multiplex PCR reads in MiXCR, keeping a single row per CDR3 protein. The repertoire holds 300,000 to 400,000 distinct CDR3 sequences, with approximately 18% as singletons. Specimen: peripheral blood. The receptors originated from an adult woman with stable Graves' hyperthyroidism. Both conserved end residues are part of each CDR3. Fields, in order: clone size, V gene, J gene, D gene, CDR3 protein, CDR3 DNA. D genes are given only for firm matches. Rows may omit the clone size; those that give it use once, few, many or a size class.

clone size: many
V gene: TRBV6-2/TRBV6-3
J gene: TRBJ1-1
D gene: -
CDR3 protein: CASSYGNMNTEAFF
CDR3 DNA: TGTGCCAGCAGTTATGGGAACATGAACACTGAAGCTTTCTTT

clone size: -
V gene: TRBV27
J gene: TRBJ1-2
D gene: TRBD1
CDR3 protein: CASSWGQGDGYTF
CDR3 DNA: TGTGCCAGCAGTTGGGGACAGGGGGACGGCTACACCTTC

clone size: -
V gene: TRBV19
J gene: TRBJ1-1
D gene: TRBD1
CDR3 protein: CASSPGTGTPEAFF
CDR3 DNA: TGTGCCAGTAGCCCGGGGACAGGGACTCCTGAAGCTTTCTTT

clone size: -
V gene: TRBV29-1
J gene: TRBJ1-2
D gene: -
CDR3 protein: CSVVDPTYGYTF
CDR3 DNA: TGCAGCGTTGTAGACCCGACCTATGGCTACACCTTC

clone size: many
V gene: TRBV3-1
J gene: TRBJ2-5
D gene: -
CDR3 protein: CASSAKEVKETQYF
CDR3 DNA: TGTGCCAGCAGCGCAAAGGAAGTGAAAGAGACCCAGTACTTC

clone size: -
V gene: TRBV28
J gene: TRBJ1-6
D gene: -
CDR3 protein: CASSFVVDSPLHF
CDR3 DNA: TGTGCCAGCAGTTTTGTAGTGGATTCACCCCTCCACTTT

clone size: -
V gene: TRBV6-2/TRBV6-3
J gene: TRBJ2-7
D gene: TRBD2
CDR3 protein: CASSYSPGSREKDEQYF
CDR3 DNA: TGTGCCAGCAGTTACTCTCCTGGTTCGCGGGAGAAAGACGAGCAGTACTTC

clone size: many
V gene: TRBV19
J gene: TRBJ1-1
D gene: -
CDR3 protein: CASRIHLNTEAFF
CDR3 DNA: TGTGCCAGTAGAATACACCTGAACACTGAAGCTTTCTTT

clone size: many
V gene: TRBV30
J gene: TRBJ2-7
D gene: TRBD2
CDR3 protein: CAWSVPPGGYEQYF
CDR3 DNA: TGTGCCTGGAGTGTTCCCCCGGGAGGTTACGAGCAGTACTTC

clone size: many
V gene: TRBV20-1
J gene: TRBJ2-5
D gene: TRBD2
CDR3 protein: CSATVGTRFGQTQYF
CDR3 DNA: TGCAGTGCGACTGTCGGGACTAGGTTCGGACAGACCCAGTACTTC

clone size: -
V gene: TRBV11-2
J gene: TRBJ1-1
D gene: -
CDR3 protein: CASGRGQTPMNTEAFF
CDR3 DNA: TGTGCCAGCGGACGAGGGCAGACACCAATGAACACTGAAGCTTTCTTT

clone size: -
V gene: TRBV12-3/TRBV12-4
J gene: TRBJ2-7
D gene: TRBD2
CDR3 protein: CASSQGTSGYYEQYF
CDR3 DNA: TGTGCCAGCAGTCAAGGGACTAGCGGATACTACGAGCAGTACTTC

clone size: many
V gene: TRBV2
J gene: TRBJ2-2
D gene: -
CDR3 protein: CASSPRAPGELFF
CDR3 DNA: TGTGCCAGCAGCCCCCGGGCGCCCGGGGAGCTGTTTTTT

clone size: many
V gene: TRBV6-2/TRBV6-3
J gene: TRBJ2-7
D gene: TRBD2
CDR3 protein: CASRGSGILEQYF
CDR3 DNA: TGTGCCAGTAGAGGGAGCGGGATCTTGGAGCAGTACTTC

clone size: -
V gene: TRBV5-1
J gene: TRBJ2-7
D gene: -
CDR3 protein: CASSLGRIGFALEQYF
CDR3 DNA: TGCGCCAGCAGCTTGGGGCGTATTGGCTTCGCTCTCGAGCAGTACTTC

clone size: many
V gene: TRBV5-1
J gene: TRBJ1-1
D gene: -
CDR3 protein: CASSLVGESGAFF
CDR3 DNA: TGCGCCAGCAGCTTGGTGGGGGAGTCGGGAGCTTTCTTT

clone size: many
V gene: TRBV20-1
J gene: TRBJ2-7
D gene: -
CDR3 protein: CSASVPGKVGYNNEQYF
CDR3 DNA: TGCAGTGCTAGCGTCCCAGGGAAAGTGGGGTACAACAACGAGCAGTACTTC

clone size: many
V gene: TRBV27
J gene: TRBJ1-2
D gene: -
CDR3 protein: CASSFRGYYGYTF
CDR3 DNA: TGTGCCAGCAGTTTTCGGGGTTATTATGGCTACACCTTC

clone size: many
V gene: TRBV28
J gene: TRBJ2-7
D gene: -
CDR3 protein: CASSIPSRGTYEQYF
CDR3 DNA: TGTGCCAGCAGTATCCCTTCACGGGGAACCTACGAGCAGTACTTC

clone size: many
V gene: TRBV27
J gene: TRBJ2-6
D gene: -
CDR3 protein: CASSFLSSGANVLTF
CDR3 DNA: TGTGCCAGCAGTTTTCTGAGCTCTGGGGCCAACGTCCTGACTTTC

clone size: many
V gene: TRBV6-5
J gene: TRBJ2-5
D gene: TRBD1
CDR3 protein: CASSSRGRGETQYF
CDR3 DNA: TGTGCCAGCAGTTCTAGGGGGCGAGGGGAGACCCAGTACTTC

clone size: -
V gene: TRBV7-2
J gene: TRBJ2-7
D gene: TRBD2
CDR3 protein: CASGSTRLAGYEQYF
CDR3 DNA: TGTGCCAGCGGCTCGACGAGACTAGCGGGATACGAGCAGTACTTC

clone size: many
V gene: TRBV5-1
J gene: TRBJ1-5
D gene: TRBD1
CDR3 protein: CASSPRTGRIRPQHF
CDR3 DNA: TGCGCCAGCAGCCCCCGGACAGGGAGGATTCGGCCCCAGCATTTT

clone size: many
V gene: TRBV28
J gene: TRBJ2-7
D gene: -
CDR3 protein: CASSITGYEQYF
CDR3 DNA: TGTGCCAGCAGTATCACGGGCTACGAGCAGTACTTC

clone size: few
V gene: TRBV19
J gene: TRBJ2-4
D gene: -
CDR3 protein: CASSIAGRENIQYF
CDR3 DNA: TGTGCCAGTAGTATCGCTGGCAGGGAAAACATTCAGTACTTC

clone size: many
V gene: TRBV20-1
J gene: TRBJ1-6
D gene: -
CDR3 protein: CSAQLTGSNNSPLHF
CDR3 DNA: TGCAGTGCCCAGTTGACGGGGAGCAATAATTCACCCCTCCACTTT

clone size: many
V gene: TRBV5-1
J gene: TRBJ2-2
D gene: TRBD1
CDR3 protein: CASSFPGTASTGELFF
CDR3 DNA: TGCGCCAGCAGCTTCCCCGGGACAGCGAGCACCGGGGAGCTGTTTTTT

clone size: many
V gene: TRBV6-1
J gene: TRBJ1-1
D gene: TRBD1
CDR3 protein: CASTAGGQGATEAFF
CDR3 DNA: TGTGCCAGCACCGCAGGGGGACAGGGGGCGACTGAAGCTTTCTTT

clone size: -
V gene: TRBV5-1
J gene: TRBJ2-7
D gene: -
CDR3 protein: CASSLDGQISYEQYF
CDR3 DNA: TGCGCCAGCAGCTTGGACGGACAGATCTCCTACGAGCAGTACTTC

clone size: many
V gene: TRBV11-2
J gene: TRBJ2-7
D gene: TRBD1
CDR3 protein: CASRVGQGGYEQYF
CDR3 DNA: TGTGCCAGCAGGGTAGGACAGGGGGGTTACGAGCAGTACTTC

clone size: many
V gene: TRBV6-1
J gene: TRBJ1-2
D gene: TRBD1
CDR3 protein: CASSEGVGTGTYGYTF
CDR3 DNA: TGTGCCAGCAGTGAAGGGGTGGGGACAGGGACCTATGGCTACACCTTC

clone size: few
V gene: TRBV27
J gene: TRBJ1-5
D gene: -
CDR3 protein: CASSLSILAGQPQHF
CDR3 DNA: TGTGCCAGCAGTTTATCGATATTGGCGGGACAGCCCCAGCATTTT

clone size: many
V gene: TRBV7-9
J gene: TRBJ2-5
D gene: TRBD2
CDR3 protein: CASRSSGRKETQYF
CDR3 DNA: TGTGCCAGCAGGTCTAGCGGGAGGAAAGAGACCCAGTACTTC

clone size: -
V gene: TRBV6-5
J gene: TRBJ1-2
D gene: -
CDR3 protein: CASSYSNPRTAYGYTF
CDR3 DNA: TGTGCCAGCAGTTACTCGAATCCCCGGACAGCCTATGGCTACACCTTC

clone size: many
V gene: TRBV29-1
J gene: TRBJ2-2
D gene: -
CDR3 protein: CSVEGTDTGELFF
CDR3 DNA: TGCAGCGTTGAAGGCACCGATACCGGGGAGCTGTTTTTT

clone size: many
V gene: TRBV5-1
J gene: TRBJ2-7
D gene: -
CDR3 protein: CASKLWGGVYEQYF
CDR3 DNA: TGCGCCAGCAAACTATGGGGTGGGGTTTACGAGCAGTACTTC